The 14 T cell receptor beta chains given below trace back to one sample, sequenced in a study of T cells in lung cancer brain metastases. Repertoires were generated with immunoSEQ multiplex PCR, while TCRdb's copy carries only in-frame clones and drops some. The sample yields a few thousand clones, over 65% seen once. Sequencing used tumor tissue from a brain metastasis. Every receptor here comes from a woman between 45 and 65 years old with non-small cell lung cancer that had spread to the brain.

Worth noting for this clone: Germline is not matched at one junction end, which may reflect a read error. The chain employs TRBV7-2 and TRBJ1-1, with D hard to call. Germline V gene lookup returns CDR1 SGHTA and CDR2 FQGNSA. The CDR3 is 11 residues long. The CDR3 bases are TGTGCCAGCAGCTTAGGCCCGGTTCCGGGTTTT. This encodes CASSLGPVPGF.

CDR3 residues: CASSPIEGGPISYEQYF. DNA of the CDR3: TGTGCCAGCAGCCCCATTGAGGGGGGACCAATCTCCTACGAGCAGTACTTC. V is TRBV7-9 and J is TRBJ2-7; D is perhaps TRBD1 or TRBD2 (6 bases each). CDR3 size: 17 residues. Trimming pared 5 bases from V and 0 bases from J, leaving 20 bases between. The germline gives CDR1 SEHNR, CDR2 FQNEAQ (reference sequence).

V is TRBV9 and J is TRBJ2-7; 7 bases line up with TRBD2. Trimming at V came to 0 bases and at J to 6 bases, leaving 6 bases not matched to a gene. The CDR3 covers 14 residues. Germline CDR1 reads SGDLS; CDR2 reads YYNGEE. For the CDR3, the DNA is TGTGCCAGCAGCGTAGATTGGGGGGGACGCGAGCAGTACTTC. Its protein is CASSVDWGGREQYF.

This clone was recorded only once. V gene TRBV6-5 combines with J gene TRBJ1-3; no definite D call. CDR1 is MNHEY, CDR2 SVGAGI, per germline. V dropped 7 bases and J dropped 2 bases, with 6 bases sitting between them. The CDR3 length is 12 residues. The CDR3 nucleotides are TGTGCCAGCAAGGAACCTGGAAACACCATATATTTT. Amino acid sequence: CASKEPGNTIYF.

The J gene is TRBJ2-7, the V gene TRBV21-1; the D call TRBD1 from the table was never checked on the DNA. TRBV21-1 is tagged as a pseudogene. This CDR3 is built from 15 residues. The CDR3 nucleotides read TGTGCCAGCAGCAACTGCGGGACAGGGGGACGCGAGCAGTACTTC. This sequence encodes CASSNCGTGGREQYF.

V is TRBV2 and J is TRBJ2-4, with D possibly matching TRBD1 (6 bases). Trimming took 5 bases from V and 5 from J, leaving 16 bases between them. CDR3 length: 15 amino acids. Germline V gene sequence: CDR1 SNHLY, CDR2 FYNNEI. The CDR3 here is CASSLDRDIQNIQYF. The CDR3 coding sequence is TGTGCCAGCAGTTTAGACCGGGACATCCAAAACATTCAGTACTTC.

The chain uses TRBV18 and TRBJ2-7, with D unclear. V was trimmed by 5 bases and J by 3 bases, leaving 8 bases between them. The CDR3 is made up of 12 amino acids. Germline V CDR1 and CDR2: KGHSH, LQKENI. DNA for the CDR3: TGTGCCAGCTCAGGGTCTGACTACGAGCAGTACTTC. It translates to CASSGSDYEQYF. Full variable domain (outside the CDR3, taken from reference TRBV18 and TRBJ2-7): NAGVMQNPRHLVRRRGQEARLRCSPMKGHSHVYWYRQLPEEGLKFMVYLQKENIIDESGMPKERFSAEFPKEGPSILRIQQVVRGDSAAYFCASSGSDYEQYFGPGTRLTVT.

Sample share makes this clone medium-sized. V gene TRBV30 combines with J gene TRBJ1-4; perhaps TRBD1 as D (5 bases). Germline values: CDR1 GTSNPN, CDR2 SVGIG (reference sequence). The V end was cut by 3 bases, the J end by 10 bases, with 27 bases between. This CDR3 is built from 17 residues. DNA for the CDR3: TGTGCCTGGAGGGGAAGGGACGGAAAAACCGATGACGGAAAACTGTTTTTT. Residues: CAWRGRDGKTDDGKLFF.

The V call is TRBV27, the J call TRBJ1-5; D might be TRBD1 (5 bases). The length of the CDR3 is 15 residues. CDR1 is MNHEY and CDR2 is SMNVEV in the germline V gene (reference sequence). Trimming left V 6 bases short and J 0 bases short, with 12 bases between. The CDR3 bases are TGTGCCAGCAGGACAGCTTGGCATAGCAATCAGCCCCAGCATTTT. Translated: CASRTAWHSNQPQHF.

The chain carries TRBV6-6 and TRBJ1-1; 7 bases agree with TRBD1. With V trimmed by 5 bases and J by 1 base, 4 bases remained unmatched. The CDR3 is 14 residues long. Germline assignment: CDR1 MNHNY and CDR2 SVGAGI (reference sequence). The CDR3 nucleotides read TGTGCCAGCAGTAAAGGGACAGCGAACACTGAAGCTTTCTTT. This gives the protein CASSKGTANTEAFF.

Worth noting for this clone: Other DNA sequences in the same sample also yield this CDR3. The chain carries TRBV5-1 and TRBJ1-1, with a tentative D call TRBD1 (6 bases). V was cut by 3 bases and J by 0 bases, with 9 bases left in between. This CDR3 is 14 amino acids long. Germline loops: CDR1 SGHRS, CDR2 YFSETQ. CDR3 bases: TGCGCCAGCAGCTCCGGGACAATGAACACTGAAGCTTTCTTT. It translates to CASSSGTMNTEAFF. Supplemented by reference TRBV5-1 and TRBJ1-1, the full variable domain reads KAGVTQTPRYLIKTRGQQVTLSCSPISGHRSVSWYQQTPGQGLQFLFEYFSETQRNKGNFPGRFSGRQFSNSRSEMNVSTLELGDSALYLCASSSGTMNTEAFFGQGTRLTVV.

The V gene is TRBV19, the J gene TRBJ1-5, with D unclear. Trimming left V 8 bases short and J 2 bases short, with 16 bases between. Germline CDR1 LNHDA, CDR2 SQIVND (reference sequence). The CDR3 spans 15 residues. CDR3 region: CASLQFLRGNQPQHF. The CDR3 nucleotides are TGTGCCAGTCTACAGTTCCTTAGGGGCAATCAGCCCCAGCATTTT.

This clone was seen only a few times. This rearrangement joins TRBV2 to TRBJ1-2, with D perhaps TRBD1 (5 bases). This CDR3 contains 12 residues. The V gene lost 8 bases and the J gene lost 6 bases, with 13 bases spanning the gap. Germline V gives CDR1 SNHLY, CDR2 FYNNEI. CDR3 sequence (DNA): TGTGCCAGCGGGGGATTTGGGGATGGCTACACCTTC. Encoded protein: CASGGFGDGYTF.

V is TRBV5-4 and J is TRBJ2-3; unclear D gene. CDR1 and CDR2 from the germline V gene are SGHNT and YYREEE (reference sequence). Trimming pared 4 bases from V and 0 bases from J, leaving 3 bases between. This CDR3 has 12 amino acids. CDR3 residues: CASSTSTDTQYF. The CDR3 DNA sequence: TGTGCCAGCAGCACTAGCACAGATACGCAGTATTTT.